This is a list of T cell receptor beta chains from one sample in a study of human CD8 memory T cell subsets. Reanalyzing the 5' RACE reads, TCRdb keeps one entry per CDR3 protein, without DNA. The sample spans 2,500 to 3,500 distinct CDR3 sequences; the ten largest clones claim 33%. Sequencing input: CD8+ T cells from PBMCs. The receptors stem from a human donor in good health. Each CDR3 is given with its conserved first and last residue. Expanded clones get a size class; other rows say once, few or many, or leave the size out.

V gene,clone size,CDR3 length,J gene,CDR3 protein
TRBV6-1,.,12,TRBJ2-7,CASSGDSYEQYF
TRBV2,.,15,TRBJ2-7,CASSDAPATAYEQYF
TRBV4-3,.,14,TRBJ1-2,CASSHGLGNYGYTF
TRBV10-2,medium-sized,14,TRBJ2-4,CASSVREAKNIQYF
TRBV5-6,.,13,TRBJ2-7,CASSSDRVYEQYF
TRBV11-1,.,14,TRBJ2-7,CASSPRLANYEQYF
TRBV5-6,.,15,TRBJ2-1,CASSLYADFYNEQFF
TRBV29-1,large,14,TRBJ2-3,CSVEDLRSTDTQYF
TRBV4-3,medium-sized,14,TRBJ2-3,CASSRAQVTDTQYF
TRBV20-1,medium-sized,13,TRBJ2-7,CSARATLDHEQYF
TRBV5-1,.,15,TRBJ2-1,CASSSRDNSYNEQFF
TRBV2,medium-sized,12,TRBJ2-7,CASSPTTYEQYF
TRBV5-1,.,14,TRBJ2-5,CASSLMGPEETQYF
TRBV13,.,11,TRBJ1-2,CASSLGSGYTF
TRBV19,.,16,TRBJ2-2,CASSTAGGLSTGELFF
TRBV30,.,13,TRBJ2-1,CAWSRAGANEQFF
TRBV6-6,.,15,TRBJ1-5,CASSPGTVPPQPQHF
TRBV7-2,.,15,TRBJ1-1,CASSPLGAMNTEAFF
TRBV20-1,medium-sized,14,TRBJ1-1,CSAIREGLNTEAFF
TRBV28,medium-sized,17,TRBJ1-3,CASSLDTLGAPGNTIYF
TRBV10-3,medium-sized,15,TRBJ1-2,CAISLGRGEVDGYTF
TRBV29-1,.,15,TRBJ2-7,CSVRVGGGELLEQYF
TRBV7-3,medium-sized,12,TRBJ1-1,CASSSGTGEVFF
TRBV5-5,medium-sized,14,TRBJ2-7,CASSSGQGAREQYF
TRBV4-1,.,14,TRBJ2-3,CASSQVLGSDTQYF
TRBV19,medium-sized,15,TRBJ2-7,CASSTRTGGSYEQYF
TRBV6-2/TRBV6-3,.,14,TRBJ1-5,CASSGTGDNQPQHF
TRBV19,medium-sized,15,TRBJ1-1,CASNRGLEVNTEAFF